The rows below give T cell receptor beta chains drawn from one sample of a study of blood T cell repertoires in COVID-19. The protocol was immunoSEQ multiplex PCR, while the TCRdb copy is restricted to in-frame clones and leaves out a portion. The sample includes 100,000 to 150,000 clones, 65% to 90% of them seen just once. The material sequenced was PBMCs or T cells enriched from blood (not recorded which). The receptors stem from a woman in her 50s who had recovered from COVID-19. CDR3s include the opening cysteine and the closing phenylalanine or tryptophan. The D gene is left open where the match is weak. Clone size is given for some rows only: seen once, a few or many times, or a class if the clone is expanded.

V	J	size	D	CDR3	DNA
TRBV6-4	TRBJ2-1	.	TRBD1	CASSRSRGTYNEQFF	TGTGCCAGCTCCCGGAGCAGGGGGACCTACAATGAGCAGTTCTTC
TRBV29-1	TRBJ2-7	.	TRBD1	CSVAPSTGVEQYF	TGCAGCGTTGCTCCTTCGACAGGGGTTGAGCAGTACTTC
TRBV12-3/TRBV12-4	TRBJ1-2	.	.	CASSLYGGGGYTF	TGTGCCAGCAGTTTATATGGGGGGGGCGGCTACACCTTC
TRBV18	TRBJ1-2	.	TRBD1	CASSPQMTGDYGYTF	TGTGCCAGCTCACCACAGATGACAGGGGACTATGGCTACACCTTC
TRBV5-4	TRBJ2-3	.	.	CASSLSQRAYTDTQYF	TGTGCCAGCAGCTTGAGCCAGCGGGCCTACACAGATACGCAGTATTTT
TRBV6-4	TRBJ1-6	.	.	CASSDGGAGSPLHF	TGTGCCAGCAGTGACGGGGGCGCAGGTTCACCCCTCCACTTT
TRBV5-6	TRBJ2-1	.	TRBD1	CASSGDRGPYNEQFF	TGTGCCAGCAGCGGCGACAGGGGGCCCTACAATGAGCAGTTCTTC
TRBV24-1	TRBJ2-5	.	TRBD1	CATSEAGQGAAETQYF	TGTGCCACCAGTGAGGCGGGACAGGGAGCAGCAGAGACCCAGTACTTC
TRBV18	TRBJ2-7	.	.	CASSRYGRGYEQYF	TGTGCCAGCTCACGGTATGGCAGGGGTTACGAGCAGTACTTC
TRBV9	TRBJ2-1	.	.	CASSVGGRVYNEQFF	TGTGCCAGCAGCGTAGGTGGCAGGGTGTACAATGAGCAGTTCTTC
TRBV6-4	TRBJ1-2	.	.	CARGGVFGYTF	TGTGCCCGGGGGGGGGTTTTTGGCTACACCTTC
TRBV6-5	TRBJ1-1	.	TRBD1	CASIRKPGQVKAFF	TGTGCCAGCATCAGGAAACCGGGACAGGTAAAAGCTTTCTTT
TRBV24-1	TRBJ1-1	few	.	CATSDRGNTEAFF	TGTGCCACCAGTGATAGGGGCAACACTGAAGCTTTCTTT
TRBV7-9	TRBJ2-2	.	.	CASSLEGTNTGELFF	TGTGCCAGCAGCTTAGAGGGGACGAACACCGGGGAGCTGTTTTTT
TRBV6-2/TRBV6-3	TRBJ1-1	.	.	CASSSRREEAFF	TGTGCCAGCAGTTCTAGGAGGGAAGAAGCTTTCTTT
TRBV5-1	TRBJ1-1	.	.	CASSLLTGLEAFF	TGCGCCAGCAGCTTACTAACAGGGTTGGAAGCTTTCTTT
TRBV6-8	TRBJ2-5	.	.	CASITSRETQYF	TGTGCCAGCATCACTAGTCGAGAGACCCAGTACTTC
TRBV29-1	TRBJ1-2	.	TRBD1	CSVADRGKSYGYTF	TGCAGCGTCGCGGACAGGGGGAAAAGCTATGGCTACACCTTC
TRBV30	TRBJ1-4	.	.	CAWSWGGTNEKLFF	TGTGCCTGGAGTTGGGGAGGGACTAATGAAAAACTGTTTTTT
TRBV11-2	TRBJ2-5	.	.	CASSPGAGETQYF	TGTGCCAGCAGCCCTGGGGCGGGGGAGACCCAGTACTTC
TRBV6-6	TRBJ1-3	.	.	CASSYTDKGNTIYF	TGTGCCAGCAGTTACACGGACAAAGGAAACACCATATATTTT
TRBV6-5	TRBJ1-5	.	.	CASSYEGGSNQPQHF	TGTGCCAGCAGTTACGAGGGAGGGAGCAATCAGCCCCAGCATTTT
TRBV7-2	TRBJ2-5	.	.	CASSPNKRGYQETQYF	TGTGCCAGCAGCCCTAATAAGAGGGGGTACCAAGAGACCCAGTACTTC
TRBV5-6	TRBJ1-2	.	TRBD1	CASSYGDRGDYGYTF	TGTGCCAGCAGCTACGGGGACAGGGGCGACTATGGCTACACCTTC
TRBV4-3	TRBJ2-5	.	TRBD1	CASSQHRGTLTQYF	TGCGCCAGCAGCCAACACAGGGGCACGCTGACCCAGTACTTC
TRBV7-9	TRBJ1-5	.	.	CASSRETSLGPQHF	TGTGCCAGCAGCAGGGAGACGTCACTAGGGCCCCAGCATTTT
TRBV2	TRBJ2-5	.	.	CASSSHTQETQYF	TGTGCCAGCAGTTCACACACACAAGAGACCCAGTACTTC
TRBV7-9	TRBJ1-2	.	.	CASSLAPGRYGYTF	TGTGCCAGCAGCTTAGCTCCTGGCCGCTATGGCTACACCTTC
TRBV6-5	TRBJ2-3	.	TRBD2	CASSYSGGGGDTQYF	TGTGCCAGCAGTTACTCTGGCGGGGGAGGAGATACGCAGTATTTT
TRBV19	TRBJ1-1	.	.	CASYGRAIRVTEAFF	TGTGCCAGTTACGGGAGGGCCATCAGGGTAACTGAAGCTTTCTTT
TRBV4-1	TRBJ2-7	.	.	CASSTPGLTTYEQYF	TGCGCCAGCAGCACTCCGGGACTGACAACCTACGAGCAGTACTTC
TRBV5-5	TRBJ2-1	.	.	CASREEDWSSYNEQFF	TGTGCCAGCAGGGAAGAGGACTGGAGCTCCTACAATGAGCAGTTCTTC
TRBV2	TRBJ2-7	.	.	CASKTSEQYF	TGTGCCAGCAAAACAAGCGAGCAGTACTTC
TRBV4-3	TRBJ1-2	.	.	CASSQDVGGLNGYTF	TGCGCCAGCAGCCAAGACGTCGGGGGGCTCAACGGCTACACCTTC
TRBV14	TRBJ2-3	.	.	CASCERGTDTQYF	TGTGCCAGCTGCGAGAGGGGCACAGATACGCAGTATTTT
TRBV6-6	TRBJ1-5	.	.	CASSRSAGDSNQPQHF	TGTGCCAGCAGCCGATCGGCGGGTGATAGCAATCAGCCCCAGCATTTT
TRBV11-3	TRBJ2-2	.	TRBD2	CASSKTSGGVYTGELFF	TGTGCCAGCAGTAAGACTAGCGGGGGGGTATACACCGGGGAGCTGTTTTTT
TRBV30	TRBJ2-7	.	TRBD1	CAWDLDRANEQYF	TGTGCCTGGGACCTGGACAGGGCCAACGAGCAGTACTTC
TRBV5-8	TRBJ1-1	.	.	CASSLGWLNTEAFF	TGTGCCAGCAGCTTGGGGTGGCTGAACACTGAAGCTTTCTTT
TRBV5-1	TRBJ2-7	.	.	CASSLTAGRNEQYF	TGCGCCAGCAGCTTGACGGCAGGGAGGAACGAGCAGTACTTC
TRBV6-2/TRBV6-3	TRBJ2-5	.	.	CASSYSTLETQYF	TGTGCCAGCAGTTACTCGACATTAGAGACCCAGTACTTC
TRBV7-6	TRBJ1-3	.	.	CASSLAEGVKSGNTIYF	TGTGCCAGCAGCTTAGCCGAGGGGGTAAAATCTGGAAACACCATATATTTT
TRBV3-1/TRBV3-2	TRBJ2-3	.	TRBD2	CASSQGLAGGTDTQYF	TGTGCCAGCAGCCAGGGACTAGCGGGGGGCACAGATACGCAGTATTTT
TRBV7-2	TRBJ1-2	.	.	CASSLGAGNFYGYTF	TGTGCCAGCAGCTTAGGGGCAGGGAACTTTTATGGCTACACCTTC
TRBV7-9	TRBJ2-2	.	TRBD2	CASSSGTSGGSNTGELFF	TGTGCCAGCAGCTCCGGGACTAGCGGGGGCTCGAACACCGGGGAGCTGTTTTTT
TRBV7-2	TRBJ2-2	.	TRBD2	CASSFSGGANTGELFF	TGTGCCAGCAGCTTCAGCGGGGGGGCAAACACCGGGGAGCTGTTTTTT
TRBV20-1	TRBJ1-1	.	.	CSASLPGRHEAFF	TGCAGTGCTAGTCTTCCAGGGAGGCATGAAGCTTTCTTT
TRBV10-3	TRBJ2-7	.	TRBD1	CAISGTGKEYEQYF	TGTGCCATCAGTGGGACAGGGAAAGAGTACGAGCAGTACTTC
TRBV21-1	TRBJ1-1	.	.	CASSKAPTNDRNTEAFF	TGTGCCAGCAGCAAAGCCCCCACAAACGACAGGAACACTGAAGCTTTCTTT
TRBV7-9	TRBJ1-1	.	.	CASSFRGEAEAFF	TGTGCCAGCAGTTTTAGGGGTGAGGCTGAAGCTTTCTTT
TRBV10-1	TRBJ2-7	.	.	CASSEFAAYEQYF	TGCGCCAGCAGTGAGTTCGCGGCGTACGAGCAGTACTTC
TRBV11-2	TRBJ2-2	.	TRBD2	CASSRTAGAGELFF	TGTGCCAGCAGCAGGACAGCGGGGGCCGGGGAGCTGTTTTTT
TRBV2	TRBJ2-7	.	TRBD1	CASSAQGAQYEQYF	TGTGCCAGCAGTGCACAGGGGGCCCAATACGAGCAGTACTTC
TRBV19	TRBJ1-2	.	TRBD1	CASSIGGQGAKGYGYTF	TGTGCCAGTAGTATAGGAGGACAGGGGGCGAAGGGCTATGGCTACACCTTC
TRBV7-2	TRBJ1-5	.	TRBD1	CASSLVAGQGPRDGPQHF	TGTGCCAGCAGCTTAGTTGCGGGACAGGGGCCCCGAGATGGTCCCCAGCATTTT